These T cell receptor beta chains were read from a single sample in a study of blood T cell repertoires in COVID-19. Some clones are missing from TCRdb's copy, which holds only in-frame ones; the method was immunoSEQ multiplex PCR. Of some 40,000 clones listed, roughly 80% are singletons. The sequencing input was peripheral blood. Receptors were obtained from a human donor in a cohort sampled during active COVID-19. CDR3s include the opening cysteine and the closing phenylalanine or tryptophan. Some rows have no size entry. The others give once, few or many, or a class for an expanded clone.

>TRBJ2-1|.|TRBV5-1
CASSLAQYNEQFF
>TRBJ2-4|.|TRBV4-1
CASSQDGTGGSYIQYF
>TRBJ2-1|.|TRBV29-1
CSVVSWTGATSGSSYNEQFF
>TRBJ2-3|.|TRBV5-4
CASSLGLGGDTQYF
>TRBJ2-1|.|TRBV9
CASSPAGLRIDEQFF
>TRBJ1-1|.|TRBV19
CASSQTGGTAEAFF
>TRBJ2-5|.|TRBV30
CASRKTGGSGPLQETQYF
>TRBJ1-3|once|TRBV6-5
CASSYNQGSGNTIYF
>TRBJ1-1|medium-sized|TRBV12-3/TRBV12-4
CASSLGPNTEAFF
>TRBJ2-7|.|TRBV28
CASSDSDRNYEQYF
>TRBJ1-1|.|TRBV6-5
CASSLGGVSNTEAFF
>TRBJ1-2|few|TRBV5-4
CASSLGQGPNYGYTF
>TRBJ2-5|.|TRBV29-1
CSVVREQTQETQYF
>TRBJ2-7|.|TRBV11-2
CASSLPGTGAGEGEQYF
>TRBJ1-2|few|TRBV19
CASRDRTNYGYTF
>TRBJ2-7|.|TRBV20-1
CSASPGGLPHEQYF
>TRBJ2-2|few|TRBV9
CASSPTQYTGELFF
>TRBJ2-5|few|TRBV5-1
CASSLLASGEETQYF
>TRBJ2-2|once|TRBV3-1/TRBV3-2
CASSQEYNSRTGELFF
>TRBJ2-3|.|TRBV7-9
CASRNTRIDTQYF
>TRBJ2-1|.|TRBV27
CASSWEAGGPRHEQFF
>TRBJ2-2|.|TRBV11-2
CASSLDRVRTGELFF
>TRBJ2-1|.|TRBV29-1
CSGVSLAGSYNEQFF
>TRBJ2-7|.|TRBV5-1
CASSLRVAGSSSYEQYF
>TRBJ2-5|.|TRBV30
CAWSVHDFARETQYF
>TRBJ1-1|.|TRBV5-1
CASSVLGQGYTEAFF
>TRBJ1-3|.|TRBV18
CASSPAGTADGNTIYF
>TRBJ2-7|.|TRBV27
CASRSSPGIPYEQYF
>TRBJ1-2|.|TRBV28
CASDSGGANYGYTF
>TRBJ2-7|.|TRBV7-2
CASSFGQVREQYF
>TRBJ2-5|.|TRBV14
CASSPVAGASETQYF
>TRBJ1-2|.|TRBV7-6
CASSPAGGGYGYTF
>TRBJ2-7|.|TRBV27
CASSFHRSTVEQYF
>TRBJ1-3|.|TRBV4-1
CASSQSGGVGNTIYF
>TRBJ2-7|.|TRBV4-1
CASSQVAELGTRGYF
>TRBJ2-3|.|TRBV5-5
CASRTRYPEGRGDTQYF
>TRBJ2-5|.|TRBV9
CASATTSGGETQYF
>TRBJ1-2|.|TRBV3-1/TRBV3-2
CASSQAVPGQGKGGYTF
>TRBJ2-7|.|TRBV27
CASRDYGGRGRYEQYF
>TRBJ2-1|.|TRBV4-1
CASSLLLGLAGEGEQFF
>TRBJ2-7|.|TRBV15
CATSRDRVRGYEQYF
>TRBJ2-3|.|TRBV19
CASSIVAGGYTDTQYF
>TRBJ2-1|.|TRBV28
CASSLEGEQFF
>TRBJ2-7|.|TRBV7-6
CASSWGGSYEQYF
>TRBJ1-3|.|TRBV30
CAWSPFGNTIYF
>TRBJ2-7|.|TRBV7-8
CASSLGTGSPYEQYF
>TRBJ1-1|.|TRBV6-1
CASSGSPGQGANTEAFF
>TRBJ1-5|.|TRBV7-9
CASSSHEAKFNQPQHF
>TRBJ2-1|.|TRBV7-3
CASSLKGISEQFF
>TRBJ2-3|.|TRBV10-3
CAISESWGLAGGWADTQYF
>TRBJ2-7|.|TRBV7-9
CASSLGVAGGSSSYEQYF
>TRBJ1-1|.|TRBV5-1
CASSLQGNTEAFF
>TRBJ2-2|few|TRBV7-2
CASTLTQGNGELFF